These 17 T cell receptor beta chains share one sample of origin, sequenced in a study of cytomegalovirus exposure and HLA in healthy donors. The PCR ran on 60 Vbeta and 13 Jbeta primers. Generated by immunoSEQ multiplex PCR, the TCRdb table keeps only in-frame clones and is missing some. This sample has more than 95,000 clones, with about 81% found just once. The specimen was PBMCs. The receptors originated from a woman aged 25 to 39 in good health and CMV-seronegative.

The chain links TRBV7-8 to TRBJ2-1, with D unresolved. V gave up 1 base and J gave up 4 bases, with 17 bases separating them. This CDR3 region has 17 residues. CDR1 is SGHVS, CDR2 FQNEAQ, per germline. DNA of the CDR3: TGTGCCAGCAGCTTAGAGAAGTGGCCCCCCGGGTACAATGAGCAGTTCTTC. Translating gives CASSLEKWPPGYNEQFF. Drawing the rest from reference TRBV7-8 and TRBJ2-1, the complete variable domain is GAGVSQSPRYKVAKRGQDVALRCDPISGHVSLFWYQQALGQGPEFLTYFQNEAQLDKSGLPSDRFFAERPEGSVSTLKIQRTQQEDSAVYLCASSLEKWPPGYNEQFFGPGTRLTVL.

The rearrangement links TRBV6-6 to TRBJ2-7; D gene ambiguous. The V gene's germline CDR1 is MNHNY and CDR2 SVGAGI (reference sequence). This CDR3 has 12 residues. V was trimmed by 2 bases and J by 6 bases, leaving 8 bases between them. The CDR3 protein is CASSYRSGEQYF. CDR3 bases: TGTGCCAGCAGTTACAGGTCGGGCGAGCAGTACTTC.

Here the CDR3 DNA reads TGTGCCAGCAGCTTAACTAGCGGCCCTGTTATGACAGATACGCAGTATTTT. It is translated as CASSLTSGPVMTDTQYF. The rearrangement links TRBV7-9 to TRBJ2-3; 8 bases fit TRBD2. CDR3 length equals 17 residues. With V trimmed by 2 bases and J by 3 bases, 10 bases remained unmatched. Germline CDR1 SEHNR, CDR2 FQNEAQ (reference sequence).

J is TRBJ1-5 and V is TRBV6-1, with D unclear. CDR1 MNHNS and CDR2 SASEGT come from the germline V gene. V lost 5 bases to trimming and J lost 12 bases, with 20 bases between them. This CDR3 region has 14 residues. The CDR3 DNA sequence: TGTGCCAGCAGTCCCCCAGCGGGAGGAAGGCGCCAGCATTTT. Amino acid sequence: CASSPPAGGRRQHF.

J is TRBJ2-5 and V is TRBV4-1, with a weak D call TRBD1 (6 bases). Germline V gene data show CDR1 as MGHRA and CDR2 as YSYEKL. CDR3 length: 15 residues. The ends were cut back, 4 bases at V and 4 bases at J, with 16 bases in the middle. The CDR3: CASSLGQGTRETQYF. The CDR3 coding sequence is TGCGCCAGCAGCCTAGGGCAGGGGACCAGAGAGACCCAGTACTTC.

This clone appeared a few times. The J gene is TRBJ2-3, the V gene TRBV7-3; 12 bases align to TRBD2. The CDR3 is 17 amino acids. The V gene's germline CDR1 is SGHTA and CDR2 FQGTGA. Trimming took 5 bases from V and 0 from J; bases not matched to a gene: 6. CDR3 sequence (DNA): TGTGCCAGCAGCCCAAAGGGGACTAGCGGGAGCACAGATACGCAGTATTTT. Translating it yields CASSPKGTSGSTDTQYF.

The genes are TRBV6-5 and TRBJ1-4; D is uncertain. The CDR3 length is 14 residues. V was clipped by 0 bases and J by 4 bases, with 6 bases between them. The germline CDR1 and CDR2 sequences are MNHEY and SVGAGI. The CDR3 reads CASSYSRVNEKLFF. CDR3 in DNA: TGTGCCAGCAGTTACTCCCGGGTTAATGAAAAACTGTTTTTT.

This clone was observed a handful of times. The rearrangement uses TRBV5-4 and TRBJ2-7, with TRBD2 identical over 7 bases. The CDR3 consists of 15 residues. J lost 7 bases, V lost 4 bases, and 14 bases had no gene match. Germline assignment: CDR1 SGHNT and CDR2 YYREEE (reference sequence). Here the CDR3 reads CASSTPSGLSGEQYF. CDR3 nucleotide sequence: TGTGCCAGCAGCACCCCTAGCGGCCTATCGGGGGAGCAGTACTTC.

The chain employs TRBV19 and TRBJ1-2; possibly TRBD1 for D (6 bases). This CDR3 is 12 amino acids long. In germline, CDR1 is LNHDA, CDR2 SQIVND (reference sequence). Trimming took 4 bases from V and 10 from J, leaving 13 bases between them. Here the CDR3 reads CASSTRTASYTF. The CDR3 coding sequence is TGTGCCAGTAGTACCCGGACAGCTTCCTACACCTTC.

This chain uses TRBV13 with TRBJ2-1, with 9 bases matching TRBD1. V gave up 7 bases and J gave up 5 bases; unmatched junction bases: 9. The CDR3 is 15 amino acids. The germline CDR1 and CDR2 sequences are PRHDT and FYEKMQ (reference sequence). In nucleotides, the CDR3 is TGTGCCAGCACCAAGACAGGGGGAGACGACAATGAGCAGTTCTTC. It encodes CASTKTGGDDNEQFF.

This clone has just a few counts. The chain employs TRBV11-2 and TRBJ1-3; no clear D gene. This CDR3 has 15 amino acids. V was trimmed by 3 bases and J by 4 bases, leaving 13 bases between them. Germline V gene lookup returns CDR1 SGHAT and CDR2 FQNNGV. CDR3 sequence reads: CASSFTQIVGNTIYF. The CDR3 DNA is TGTGCCAGCAGCTTTACACAGATCGTCGGAAACACCATATATTTT.

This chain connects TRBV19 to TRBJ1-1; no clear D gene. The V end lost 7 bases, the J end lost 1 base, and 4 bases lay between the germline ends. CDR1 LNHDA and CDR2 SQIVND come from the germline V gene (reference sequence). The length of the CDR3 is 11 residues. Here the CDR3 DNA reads TGTGCCAGTATCCGGAACACTGAAGCTTTCTTT. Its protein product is CASIRNTEAFF.

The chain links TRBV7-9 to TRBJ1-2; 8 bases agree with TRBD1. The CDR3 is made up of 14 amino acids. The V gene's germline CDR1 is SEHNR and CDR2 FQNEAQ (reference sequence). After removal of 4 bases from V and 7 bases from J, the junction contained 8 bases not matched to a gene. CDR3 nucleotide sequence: TGTGCCAGCAGCTCAGACAGGGGTGGGTCTGGCTACACCTTC. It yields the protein CASSSDRGGSGYTF.

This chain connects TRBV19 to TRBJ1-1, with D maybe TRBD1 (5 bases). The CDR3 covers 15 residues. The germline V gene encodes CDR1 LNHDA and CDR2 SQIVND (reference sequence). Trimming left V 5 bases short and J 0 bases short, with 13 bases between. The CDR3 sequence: CASSPFGGMNTEAFF. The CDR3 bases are TGTGCCAGTAGTCCGTTTGGGGGGATGAACACTGAAGCTTTCTTT.

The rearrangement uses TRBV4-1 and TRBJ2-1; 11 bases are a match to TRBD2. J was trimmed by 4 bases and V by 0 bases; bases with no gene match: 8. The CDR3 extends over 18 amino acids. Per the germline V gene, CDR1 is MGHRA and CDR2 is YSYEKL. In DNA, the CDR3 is TGCGCCAGCAGCCAAGATGCTCCTAGCGGGGGGTTTTACAATGAGCAGTTCTTC. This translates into CASSQDAPSGGFYNEQFF.

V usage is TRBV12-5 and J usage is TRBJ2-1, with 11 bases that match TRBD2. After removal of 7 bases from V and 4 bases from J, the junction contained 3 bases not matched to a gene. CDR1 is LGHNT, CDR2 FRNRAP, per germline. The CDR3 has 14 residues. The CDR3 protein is CASAGTSGYNEQFF. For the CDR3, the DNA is TGTGCTAGTGCTGGGACTAGCGGATACAATGAGCAGTTCTTC.

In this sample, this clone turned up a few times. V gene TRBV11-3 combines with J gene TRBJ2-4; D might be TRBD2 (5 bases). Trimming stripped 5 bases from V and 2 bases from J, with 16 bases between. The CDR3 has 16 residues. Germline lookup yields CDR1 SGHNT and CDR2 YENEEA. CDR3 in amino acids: CASSHPRGESKNIQYF. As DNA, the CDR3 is TGTGCCAGCAGCCACCCCCGGGGAGAGTCCAAAAACATTCAGTACTTC.